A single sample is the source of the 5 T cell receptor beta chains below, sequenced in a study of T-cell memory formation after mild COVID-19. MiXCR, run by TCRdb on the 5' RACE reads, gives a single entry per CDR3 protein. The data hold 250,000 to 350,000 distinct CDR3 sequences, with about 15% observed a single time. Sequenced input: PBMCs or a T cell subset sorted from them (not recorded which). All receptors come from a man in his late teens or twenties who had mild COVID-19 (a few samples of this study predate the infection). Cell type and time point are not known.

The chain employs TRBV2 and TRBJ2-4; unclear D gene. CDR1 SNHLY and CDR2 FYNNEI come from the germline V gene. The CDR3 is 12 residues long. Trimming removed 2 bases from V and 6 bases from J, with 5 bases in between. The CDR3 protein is CASSEQPNIQYF. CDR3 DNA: TGTGCCAGCAGTGAACAGCCAAACATTCAGTACTTC.

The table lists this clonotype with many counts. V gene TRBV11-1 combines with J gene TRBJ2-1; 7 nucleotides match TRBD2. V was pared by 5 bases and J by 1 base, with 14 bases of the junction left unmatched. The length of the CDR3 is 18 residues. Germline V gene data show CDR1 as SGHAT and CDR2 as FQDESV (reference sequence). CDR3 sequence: CASSGMGLGGESYNEQFF. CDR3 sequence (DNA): TGTGCCAGCAGCGGAATGGGATTGGGGGGGGAATCCTACAATGAGCAGTTCTTC.

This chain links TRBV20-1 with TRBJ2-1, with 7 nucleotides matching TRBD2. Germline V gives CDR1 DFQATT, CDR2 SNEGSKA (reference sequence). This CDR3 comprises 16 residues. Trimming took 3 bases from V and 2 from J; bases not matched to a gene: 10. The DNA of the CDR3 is TGCAGTGCTAGGTGGTTTGGGGGGGGGACCTACAATGAGCAGTTCTTC. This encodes CSARWFGGGTYNEQFF.

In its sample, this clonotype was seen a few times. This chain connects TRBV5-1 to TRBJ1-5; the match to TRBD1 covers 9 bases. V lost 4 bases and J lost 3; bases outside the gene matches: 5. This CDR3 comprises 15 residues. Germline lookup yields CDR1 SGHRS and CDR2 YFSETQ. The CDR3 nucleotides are TGCGCCAGCAGCCCGGGACAGGGTTACAATCAGCCCCAGCATTTT. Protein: CASSPGQGYNQPQHF.

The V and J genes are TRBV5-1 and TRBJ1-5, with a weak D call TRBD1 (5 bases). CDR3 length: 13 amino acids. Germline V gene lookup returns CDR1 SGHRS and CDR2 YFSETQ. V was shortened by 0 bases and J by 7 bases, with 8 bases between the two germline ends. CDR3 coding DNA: TGCGCCAGCAGCTTGGATGGGGGGCAGCCCCAGCATTTT. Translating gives CASSLDGGQPQHF.